This TCR beta chain was captured by sequencing in a study of T-cell memory formation after mild COVID-19. Trimming removed 4 bases at V and 11 bases at J, with 17 bases between. CDR3 length: 12 amino acids. The germline CDR1 and CDR2 sequences are DFQATT and SNEGSKA (reference sequence). A single record per CDR3 protein comes from TCRdb applying MiXCR to the 5' RACE reads. The sample shows over 500,000 distinct CDR3 sequences, roughly a sixth of them seen only once. This clonotype turned up a few times. Sequencing was carried out using PBMCs or a T cell subset sorted from them (not recorded which). This clonotype was obtained from an adult woman who had mild COVID-19 (a few samples of this study predate the infection). Cell type and time point are not known. The chain employs TRBV20-1 and TRBJ1-1, with D uncertain. The chain's CDR3 is CSAMIDELGAFF. The CDR3 DNA sequence: TGCAGTGCTATGATAGACGAACTGGGCGCTTTCTTT.